This entry features one T cell receptor beta chain sequence. This sample is part of a study of T cells expressing NK-cell markers. Using the 5' RACE reads, TCRdb records one entry per CDR3 protein without DNA. The sample has 550,000 to 600,000 distinct CDR3 sequences. The CDR3 has 15 amino acids. The source of this sequence is a man aged 18-30 years in good health. The sequenced sample was blood T cells: a sorted CD56 or NKG2C T cell subset, CD4+ or CD8+ T cells, or bulk PBMC T cells (not recorded which). This chain links TRBV12-3 or TRBV12-4 with TRBJ2-5; as DNA is missing, the TRBD2 call by TCRdb cannot be tested. CDR3 in amino acids: CASSFWASGQETQYF.